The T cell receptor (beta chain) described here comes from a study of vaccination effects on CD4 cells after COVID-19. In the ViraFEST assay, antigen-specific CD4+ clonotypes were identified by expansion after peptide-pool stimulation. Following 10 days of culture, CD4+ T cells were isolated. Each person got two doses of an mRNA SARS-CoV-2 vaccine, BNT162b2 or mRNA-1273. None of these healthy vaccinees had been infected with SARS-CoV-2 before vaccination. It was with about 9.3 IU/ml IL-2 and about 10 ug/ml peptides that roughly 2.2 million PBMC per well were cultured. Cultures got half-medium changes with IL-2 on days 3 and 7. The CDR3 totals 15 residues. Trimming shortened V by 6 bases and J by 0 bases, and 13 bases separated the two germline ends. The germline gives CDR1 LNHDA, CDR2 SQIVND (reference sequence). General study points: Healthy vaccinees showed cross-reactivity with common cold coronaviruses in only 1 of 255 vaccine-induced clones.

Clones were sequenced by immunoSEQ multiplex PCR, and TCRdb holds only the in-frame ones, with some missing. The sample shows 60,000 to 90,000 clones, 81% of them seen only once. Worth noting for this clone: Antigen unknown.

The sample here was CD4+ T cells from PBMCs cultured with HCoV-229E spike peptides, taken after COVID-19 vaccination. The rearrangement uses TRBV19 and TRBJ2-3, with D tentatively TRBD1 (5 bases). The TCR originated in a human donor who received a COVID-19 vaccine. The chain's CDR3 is CASRSTASSTDTQYF. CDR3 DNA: TGTGCCAGTAGGTCGACAGCGAGTAGCACAGATACGCAGTATTTT.